Sequencing of this T cell receptor beta chain was carried out in a study of identical twins. Regarding the study as a whole: Cross-sectional statistical analysis was relied on for the conclusions, without the same donors being followed.

This clonotype has only a few counts. Antigen: not known. The V gene's germline CDR1 is MDHEN and CDR2 SYDVKM. CDR3 length equals 15 residues. Trimming removed 6 bases from V and 4 bases from J, with 18 bases in between. Healthy Caucasians, and only they, were the donors. cDNA carried unique molecular identifiers, and a universal primer site was added by template switching. TCRdb called the 5' RACE reads again in MiXCR, with one record for every CDR3 protein. The data show about 810,000 distinct CDR3 sequences, 9% to 15% seen once. These same data were also listed under a study on yellow fever vaccine responses in identical twins.

The sequenced sample was PBMCs. This clonotype was sampled from a woman aged 18 to 35 in good health. The chain carries TRBV28 and TRBJ2-5; D is tentatively TRBD1 or TRBD2 (5 bases each). The CDR3 here is CASRNGVTGLETQYF. CDR3 coding DNA: TGTGCCAGCAGAAACGGGGTCACAGGATTAGAGACCCAGTACTTC.